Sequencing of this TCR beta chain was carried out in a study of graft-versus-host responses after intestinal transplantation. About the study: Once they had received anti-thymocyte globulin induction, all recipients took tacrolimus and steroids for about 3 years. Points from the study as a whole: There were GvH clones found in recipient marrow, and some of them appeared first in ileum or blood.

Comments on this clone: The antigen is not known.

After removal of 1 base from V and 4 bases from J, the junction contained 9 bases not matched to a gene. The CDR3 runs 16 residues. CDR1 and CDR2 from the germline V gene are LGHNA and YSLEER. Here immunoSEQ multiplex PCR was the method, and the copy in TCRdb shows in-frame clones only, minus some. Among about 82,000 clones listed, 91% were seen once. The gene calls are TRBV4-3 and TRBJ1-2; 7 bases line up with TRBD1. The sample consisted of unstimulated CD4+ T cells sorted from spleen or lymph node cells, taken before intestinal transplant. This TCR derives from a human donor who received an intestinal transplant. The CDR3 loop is CASSQATGIGGYGYTF. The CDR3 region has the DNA TGCGCCAGCAGCCAAGCGACAGGGATAGGGGGCTATGGCTACACCTTC.